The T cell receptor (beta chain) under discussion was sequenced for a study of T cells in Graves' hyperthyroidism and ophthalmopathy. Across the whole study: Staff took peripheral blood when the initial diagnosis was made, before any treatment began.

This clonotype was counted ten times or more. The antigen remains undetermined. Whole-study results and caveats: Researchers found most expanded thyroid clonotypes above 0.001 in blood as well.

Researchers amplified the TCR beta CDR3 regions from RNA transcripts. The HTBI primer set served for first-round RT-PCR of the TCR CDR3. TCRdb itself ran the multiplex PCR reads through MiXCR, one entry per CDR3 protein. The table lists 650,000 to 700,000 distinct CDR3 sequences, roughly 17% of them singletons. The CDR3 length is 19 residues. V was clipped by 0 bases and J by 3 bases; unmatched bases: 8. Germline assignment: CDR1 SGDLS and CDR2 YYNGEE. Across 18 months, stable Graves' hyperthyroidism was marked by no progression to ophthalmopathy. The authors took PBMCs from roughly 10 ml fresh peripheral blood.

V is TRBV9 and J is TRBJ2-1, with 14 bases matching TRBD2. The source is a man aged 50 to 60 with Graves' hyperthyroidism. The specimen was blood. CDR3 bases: TGTGCCAGCAGCGTAGGGGGGACTAGCGGGAGATTTCGCTACAATGAGCAGTTCTTC. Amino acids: CASSVGGTSGRFRYNEQFF.